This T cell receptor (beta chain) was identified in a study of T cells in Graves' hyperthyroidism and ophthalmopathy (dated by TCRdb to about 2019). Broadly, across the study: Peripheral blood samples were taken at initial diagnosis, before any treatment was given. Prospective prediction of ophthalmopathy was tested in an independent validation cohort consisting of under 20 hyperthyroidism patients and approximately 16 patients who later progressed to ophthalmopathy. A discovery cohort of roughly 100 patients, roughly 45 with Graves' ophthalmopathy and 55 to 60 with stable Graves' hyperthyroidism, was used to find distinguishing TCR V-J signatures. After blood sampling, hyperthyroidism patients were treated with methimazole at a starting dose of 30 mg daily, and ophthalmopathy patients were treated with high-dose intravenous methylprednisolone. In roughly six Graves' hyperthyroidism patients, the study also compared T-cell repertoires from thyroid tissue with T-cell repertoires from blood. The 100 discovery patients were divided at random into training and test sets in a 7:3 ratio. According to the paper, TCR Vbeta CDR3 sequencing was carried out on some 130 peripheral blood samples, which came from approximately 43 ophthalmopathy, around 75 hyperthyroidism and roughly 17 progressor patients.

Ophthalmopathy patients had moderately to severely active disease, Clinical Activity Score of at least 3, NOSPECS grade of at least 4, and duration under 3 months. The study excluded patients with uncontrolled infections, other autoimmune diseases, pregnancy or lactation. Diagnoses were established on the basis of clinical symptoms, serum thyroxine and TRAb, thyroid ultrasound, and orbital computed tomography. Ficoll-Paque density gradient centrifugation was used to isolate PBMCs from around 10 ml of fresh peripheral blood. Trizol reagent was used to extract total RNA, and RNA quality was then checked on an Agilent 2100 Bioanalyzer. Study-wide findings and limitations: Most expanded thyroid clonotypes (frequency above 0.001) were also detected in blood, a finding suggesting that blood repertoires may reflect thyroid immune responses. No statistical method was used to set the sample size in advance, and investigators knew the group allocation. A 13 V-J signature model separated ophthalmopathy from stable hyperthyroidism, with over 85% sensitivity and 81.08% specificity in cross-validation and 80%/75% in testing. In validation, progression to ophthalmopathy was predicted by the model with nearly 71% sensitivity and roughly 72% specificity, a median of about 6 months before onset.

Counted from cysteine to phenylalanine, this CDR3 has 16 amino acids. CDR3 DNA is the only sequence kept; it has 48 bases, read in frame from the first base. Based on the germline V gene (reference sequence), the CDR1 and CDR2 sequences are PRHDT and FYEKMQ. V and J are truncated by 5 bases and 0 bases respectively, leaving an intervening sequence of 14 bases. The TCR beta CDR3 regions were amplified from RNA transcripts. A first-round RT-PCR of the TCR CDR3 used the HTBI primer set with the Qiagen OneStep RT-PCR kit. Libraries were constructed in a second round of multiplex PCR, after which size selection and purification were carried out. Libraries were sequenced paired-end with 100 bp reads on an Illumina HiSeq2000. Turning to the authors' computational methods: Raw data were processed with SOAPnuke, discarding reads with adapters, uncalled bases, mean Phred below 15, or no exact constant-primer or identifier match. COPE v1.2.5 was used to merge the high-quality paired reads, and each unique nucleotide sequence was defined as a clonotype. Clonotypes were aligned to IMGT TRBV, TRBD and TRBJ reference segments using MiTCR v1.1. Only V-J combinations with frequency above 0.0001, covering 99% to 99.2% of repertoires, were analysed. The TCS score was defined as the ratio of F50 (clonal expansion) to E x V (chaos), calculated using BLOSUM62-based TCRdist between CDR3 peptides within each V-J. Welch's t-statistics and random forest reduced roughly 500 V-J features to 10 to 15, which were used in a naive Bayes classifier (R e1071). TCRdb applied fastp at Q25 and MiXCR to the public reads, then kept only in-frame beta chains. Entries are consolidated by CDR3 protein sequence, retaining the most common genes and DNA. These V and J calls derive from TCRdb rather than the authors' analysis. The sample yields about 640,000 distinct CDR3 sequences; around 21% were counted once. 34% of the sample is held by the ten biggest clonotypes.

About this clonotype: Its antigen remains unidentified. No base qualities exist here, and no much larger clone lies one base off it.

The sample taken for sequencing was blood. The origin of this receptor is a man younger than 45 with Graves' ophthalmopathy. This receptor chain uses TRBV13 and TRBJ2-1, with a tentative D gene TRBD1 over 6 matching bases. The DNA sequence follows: TGTGCCAGCAGCGCGGACAGAAAAAGCTCCTACAATGAGCAGTTCTTC. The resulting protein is CASSADRKSSYNEQFF.